Listed below are T cell receptor beta chains from one sample, sequenced in a study of regulatory T cells in long-lasting Graves disease. Each CDR3 protein gets one entry after TCRdb re-called the multiplex PCR reads with MiXCR. Here the sample spans about 460,000 distinct CDR3 sequences, roughly 23% being singletons. The source was peripheral blood mononuclear cells (PBMCs), collected when the disease was refractory, from a patient treated with antithyroid drugs. These receptors all stem from a female donor with Graves disease. Both conserved end residues are part of each CDR3. Each record gives: D gene, V gene, J gene, clone size, CDR3 DNA, CDR3 protein. The D gene is left open where the match is weak. Not every row has a clone size; where given, it reads once, few, many or a size class.

d_gene: TRBD2
v_gene: TRBV20-1
j_gene: TRBJ2-1
abundance: -
CDR3nt: TGCAGTGCTAGAGATCCTAGCGGGGGATACAATGAGCAGTTCTTC
CDR3aa: CSARDPSGGYNEQFF

d_gene: -
v_gene: TRBV28
j_gene: TRBJ1-1
abundance: many
CDR3nt: TGTGCCAGCAGTGAAGGGGGAGACACTGAAGCTTTCTTT
CDR3aa: CASSEGGDTEAFF

d_gene: TRBD1
v_gene: TRBV4-1
j_gene: TRBJ2-7
abundance: -
CDR3nt: TGCGCCAGCAGCCGCTCCGGGACAGATACCTACGAGCAGTACTTC
CDR3aa: CASSRSGTDTYEQYF

d_gene: TRBD1
v_gene: TRBV2
j_gene: TRBJ2-3
abundance: few
CDR3nt: TGTGCCAGCAGTCCCGGACAGGGCCCAATGGATACGCAGTATTTT
CDR3aa: CASSPGQGPMDTQYF

d_gene: TRBD1
v_gene: TRBV11-2
j_gene: TRBJ2-7
abundance: many
CDR3nt: TGTGCCAGCAGCTTAGCCGGGACAGGGAACCACGAGCAGTACTTC
CDR3aa: CASSLAGTGNHEQYF

d_gene: -
v_gene: TRBV20-1
j_gene: TRBJ1-4
abundance: many
CDR3nt: TGCAGTGCTAGAGATCATATGGGGCAGGAGGCTAATGAAAAACTGTTTTTT
CDR3aa: CSARDHMGQEANEKLFF

d_gene: -
v_gene: TRBV6-2/TRBV6-3
j_gene: TRBJ1-6
abundance: many
CDR3nt: TGTGCCAGCAGTTACTCGAATAGGGGCCACTCACCCCTCCACTTT
CDR3aa: CASSYSNRGHSPLHF

d_gene: -
v_gene: TRBV2
j_gene: TRBJ1-5
abundance: -
CDR3nt: TGTGCCAGCAGTCCCGCCCCCAGGACACCGGATCAGCCCCGGCATTTT
CDR3aa: CASSPAPRTPDQPRHF

d_gene: TRBD1
v_gene: TRBV11-3
j_gene: TRBJ2-7
abundance: -
CDR3nt: TGTGCCAGCATGTTAAGACAGGGGTCAACCTACGAGCAGTACTTC
CDR3aa: CASMLRQGSTYEQYF

d_gene: -
v_gene: TRBV29-1
j_gene: TRBJ1-5
abundance: -
CDR3nt: TGCAGCGTTGTGGGAAACAATCAGCCCCAGCATTTT
CDR3aa: CSVVGNNQPQHF

d_gene: TRBD2
v_gene: TRBV7-3
j_gene: TRBJ2-5
abundance: -
CDR3nt: TGTGCCAGCAGCTTAACGGGACTCGGGACTAGCGGGGAAGGGGAGACCCAGTACTTC
CDR3aa: CASSLTGLGTSGEGETQYF

d_gene: -
v_gene: TRBV4-1
j_gene: TRBJ2-7
abundance: -
CDR3nt: TGCGCCAGCAGCCAGCTGGGGGCGTGGGAGCAGTACTTC
CDR3aa: CASSQLGAWEQYF

d_gene: -
v_gene: TRBV9
j_gene: TRBJ2-5
abundance: -
CDR3nt: TGTGCCAGCAGCTCCTCTAGAGGGCTCCAGGCCAAAGAGACCCAGTACTTC
CDR3aa: CASSSSRGLQAKETQYF

d_gene: TRBD1
v_gene: TRBV28
j_gene: TRBJ2-2
abundance: -
CDR3nt: TGTGCCAGCGGGACAGCCGTCCCCGGGGAGCTGTTTTTT
CDR3aa: CASGTAVPGELFF

d_gene: -
v_gene: TRBV11-2
j_gene: TRBJ2-5
abundance: many
CDR3nt: TGTGCCAGCAGCTCCGACAGCCTCCAAGAGACCCAGTACTTC
CDR3aa: CASSSDSLQETQYF

d_gene: -
v_gene: TRBV7-9
j_gene: TRBJ1-5
abundance: many
CDR3nt: TGTGCCAGCAGCCTGGGTAGTGTGTGGGGTCAGCCCCAGCATTTT
CDR3aa: CASSLGSVWGQPQHF

d_gene: TRBD1
v_gene: TRBV2
j_gene: TRBJ2-7
abundance: many
CDR3nt: TGTGCCAGCAGGCGACAGGGGGTCTACGAGCAGTACTTC
CDR3aa: CASRRQGVYEQYF

d_gene: -
v_gene: TRBV28
j_gene: TRBJ1-6
abundance: many
CDR3nt: TGTGCCAGCATAAACCCGGGAGACTCACCCCTCCACTTT
CDR3aa: CASINPGDSPLHF

d_gene: -
v_gene: TRBV2
j_gene: TRBJ1-6
abundance: many
CDR3nt: TGTGCCAGCAGTGAAGTTAACAGCCCCAATTCACCCCTCCACTTT
CDR3aa: CASSEVNSPNSPLHF

d_gene: -
v_gene: TRBV7-9
j_gene: TRBJ2-5
abundance: few
CDR3nt: TGTGCCAGCAGCTTATCGTACGGAGATAATAAGTACTTC
CDR3aa: CASSLSYGDNKYF

d_gene: -
v_gene: TRBV28
j_gene: TRBJ1-1
abundance: many
CDR3nt: TGTGCCAGCACCGGGGGTACGATCTCTGAAGCTTTCTTT
CDR3aa: CASTGGTISEAFF

d_gene: TRBD2
v_gene: TRBV14
j_gene: TRBJ2-7
abundance: -
CDR3nt: TGTGCCAGCAGCCCCTATCGGAGCGGGATCTCCTACGAGCAGTACTTC
CDR3aa: CASSPYRSGISYEQYF

d_gene: -
v_gene: TRBV15
j_gene: TRBJ2-7
abundance: many
CDR3nt: TGTGCCACCAGCAGGGCCCCGCCAGGGGCCTACGAGCAGTACTTC
CDR3aa: CATSRAPPGAYEQYF

d_gene: -
v_gene: TRBV11-2
j_gene: TRBJ1-1
abundance: many
CDR3nt: TGTGCCAGCAGCCGGGGAGGCAGTCCGAACACTGAAGCTTTCTTT
CDR3aa: CASSRGGSPNTEAFF

d_gene: -
v_gene: TRBV18
j_gene: TRBJ2-7
abundance: -
CDR3nt: TGTGCCAGCTCACCACTCAAGGGAAGCGAGCAGTACTTC
CDR3aa: CASSPLKGSEQYF

d_gene: -
v_gene: TRBV7-2
j_gene: TRBJ2-2
abundance: few
CDR3nt: TGTGCCAGCAGCTTGAACAGAGTCTCGAACACCGGGGAGCTGTTTTTT
CDR3aa: CASSLNRVSNTGELFF

d_gene: -
v_gene: TRBV19
j_gene: TRBJ1-2
abundance: -
CDR3nt: TGTGCCAGTAGGGTCCCCGGGGGCTATGGCTACACCTTC
CDR3aa: CASRVPGGYGYTF

d_gene: -
v_gene: TRBV20-1
j_gene: TRBJ2-7
abundance: -
CDR3nt: TGCAGTGCTAGGGCCCGGACTTCCCCCCACGAGCAGTACTTC
CDR3aa: CSARARTSPHEQYF

d_gene: TRBD2
v_gene: TRBV27
j_gene: TRBJ2-5
abundance: many
CDR3nt: TGTGCCAGCAGCCCTCGACTAGCGGGCCAAGAGACCCAGTACTTC
CDR3aa: CASSPRLAGQETQYF

d_gene: -
v_gene: TRBV7-3
j_gene: TRBJ2-1
abundance: -
CDR3nt: TGTGCCAGCAGCTCCAATGGGGACAATGAGCAGTTCTTC
CDR3aa: CASSSNGDNEQFF

d_gene: TRBD1
v_gene: TRBV19
j_gene: TRBJ2-6
abundance: -
CDR3nt: TGTGCCAGTACCACTACAGGGGCTGGGGCCAACGTCCTGACTTTC
CDR3aa: CASTTTGAGANVLTF

d_gene: -
v_gene: TRBV28
j_gene: TRBJ2-5
abundance: many
CDR3nt: TGTGCCACCTCAGGGGCGCACCAAGAGACCCAGTACTTC
CDR3aa: CATSGAHQETQYF

d_gene: -
v_gene: TRBV28
j_gene: TRBJ1-1
abundance: many
CDR3nt: TGTGCCAGCAGTCCAACCGACACGAACACTGAAGCTTTCTTT
CDR3aa: CASSPTDTNTEAFF

d_gene: -
v_gene: TRBV24-1
j_gene: TRBJ1-1
abundance: many
CDR3nt: TGTGCCACCAGTGCGCGGTTTGGCACTGAAGCTTTCTTT
CDR3aa: CATSARFGTEAFF

d_gene: TRBD1
v_gene: TRBV30
j_gene: TRBJ1-2
abundance: -
CDR3nt: TGTGCCTGGGAACCCGGACAGGGGATAGGCTACACCTTC
CDR3aa: CAWEPGQGIGYTF

d_gene: TRBD2
v_gene: TRBV28
j_gene: TRBJ2-7
abundance: -
CDR3nt: TGTGCCAGCAGTTTATTGAGACTAGCGGGATCGAAGGCCTACGAGCAGTACTTC
CDR3aa: CASSLLRLAGSKAYEQYF

d_gene: TRBD1
v_gene: TRBV2
j_gene: TRBJ2-5
abundance: many
CDR3nt: TGTGCCAGCAGTGTGGACAGGGGGTTCTTGGAGACCCAGTACTTC
CDR3aa: CASSVDRGFLETQYF

d_gene: -
v_gene: TRBV18
j_gene: TRBJ2-5
abundance: many
CDR3nt: TGTGCCAGCTCACCACAGGGGGTAGAGACCCAGTACTTC
CDR3aa: CASSPQGVETQYF

d_gene: -
v_gene: TRBV10-3
j_gene: TRBJ2-5
abundance: many
CDR3nt: TGTGCCATCAGTCAAGTAAGGTACCAAGAGACCCAGTACTTC
CDR3aa: CAISQVRYQETQYF

d_gene: TRBD1
v_gene: TRBV11-2
j_gene: TRBJ1-1
abundance: many
CDR3nt: TGTGCCAGCAGCTCGAGGGCCCCCAGGGGGCGAACTGAAGCTTTCTTT
CDR3aa: CASSSRAPRGRTEAFF

d_gene: TRBD1
v_gene: TRBV7-2
j_gene: TRBJ1-5
abundance: few
CDR3nt: TGTGCCAGCACCCCCGGACAGGGTAATCAGCCCCAGCATTTT
CDR3aa: CASTPGQGNQPQHF

d_gene: TRBD1
v_gene: TRBV19
j_gene: TRBJ2-7
abundance: few
CDR3nt: TGTGCCAGTAGTGCGACAGGGAACGAGCAGTACTTC
CDR3aa: CASSATGNEQYF

d_gene: -
v_gene: TRBV28
j_gene: TRBJ2-7
abundance: many
CDR3nt: TGTGCCAGCAGTTTTAGGGGTTCGGAGCAGTACTTC
CDR3aa: CASSFRGSEQYF

d_gene: TRBD1
v_gene: TRBV9
j_gene: TRBJ2-5
abundance: many
CDR3nt: TGTGCCAGCAGCGCGACAGGGGTGGCAGAGACCCAGTACTTC
CDR3aa: CASSATGVAETQYF

d_gene: -
v_gene: TRBV6-5
j_gene: TRBJ2-2
abundance: few
CDR3nt: TGTGCCAGCAGTTTAAGGTTCAGAAACACCGGGGAGCTGTTTTTT
CDR3aa: CASSLRFRNTGELFF

d_gene: -
v_gene: TRBV4-3
j_gene: TRBJ2-7
abundance: once
CDR3nt: TGCGCCAGCAGCCAAGACGTGCCCAGGACAGCAGCCTACGAGCAGTACTTC
CDR3aa: CASSQDVPRTAAYEQYF

d_gene: TRBD2
v_gene: TRBV27
j_gene: TRBJ2-2
abundance: many
CDR3nt: TGTGCCAGCAGTTTATACCCAGCGGGGGGCACCGGGGAGCTGTTTTTT
CDR3aa: CASSLYPAGGTGELFF

d_gene: TRBD1
v_gene: TRBV28
j_gene: TRBJ2-7
abundance: many
CDR3nt: TGTGCCAGCGGCACGGGACAGGGGCTCAACGAGCAGTACTTC
CDR3aa: CASGTGQGLNEQYF

d_gene: TRBD1
v_gene: TRBV28
j_gene: TRBJ1-1
abundance: many
CDR3nt: TGTGCCAGCAGTGCCGGGACAGGGGTGAACACTGAAGCTTTCTTT
CDR3aa: CASSAGTGVNTEAFF

d_gene: -
v_gene: TRBV6-2/TRBV6-3
j_gene: TRBJ2-5
abundance: few
CDR3nt: TGTGCCAGCAGTTACGGGGCACTTAAAGAGACCCAGTACTTC
CDR3aa: CASSYGALKETQYF

d_gene: -
v_gene: TRBV19
j_gene: TRBJ2-7
abundance: -
CDR3nt: TGTGCCAGTAGTACGACCGGGGGCGGGGTAGCCGAGCAGTACTTC
CDR3aa: CASSTTGGGVAEQYF

d_gene: -
v_gene: TRBV9
j_gene: TRBJ2-5
abundance: -
CDR3nt: TGTGCCAGCAGCGTAGCTGCAGGGACTCACCAAGAGACCCAGTACTTC
CDR3aa: CASSVAAGTHQETQYF

d_gene: -
v_gene: TRBV6-1
j_gene: TRBJ2-7
abundance: few
CDR3nt: TGTGCCAGCAGTATCTCAGGGGGGTCAGCCTACGAGCAGTACTTC
CDR3aa: CASSISGGSAYEQYF